This T cell receptor beta chain was retrieved from a study of OX40 agonist ivuxolimab in advanced cancers. For the study at large: Dose-escalation cases comprised hepatocellular carcinoma, melanoma, renal cell or head and neck cancer. Study-wide points: In a subset of nonresponders, normalized T-cell clonal expansion was also low. Within 6 weeks, CD4+ and CD8+ blood T cells expanded clonally at 0.1 to 3.0 mg/kg.

Only in-frame clones appear in the TCRdb table, and some are missing; sequencing was by immunoSEQ multiplex PCR. Of 60,000 to 80,000 clones listed, around 85% are singletons. V dropped 2 bases and J dropped 6; count of bases not matched to a gene: 8. Germline V gene lookup returns CDR1 SGHNT and CDR2 YYREEE (reference sequence). This CDR3 comprises 15 residues. In regard to this clone: Its specificity is not known.

Patients with autoimmune history or systemic immunosuppression were excluded. Sequencing was performed on CD4+ or CD8+ T cells sorted from blood, taken in a trial of the OX40 agonist ivuxolimab. The sequence was collected from an adult with an advanced solid tumor such as melanoma, head and neck, liver or kidney cancer. This rearrangement joins TRBV5-4 to TRBJ2-7, with 10 bases lining up with TRBD2. The CDR3 loop is CASSLAGGPKSEQYF. In nucleotides, the CDR3 is TGTGCCAGCAGCTTAGCGGGAGGGCCGAAATCCGAGCAGTACTTC.